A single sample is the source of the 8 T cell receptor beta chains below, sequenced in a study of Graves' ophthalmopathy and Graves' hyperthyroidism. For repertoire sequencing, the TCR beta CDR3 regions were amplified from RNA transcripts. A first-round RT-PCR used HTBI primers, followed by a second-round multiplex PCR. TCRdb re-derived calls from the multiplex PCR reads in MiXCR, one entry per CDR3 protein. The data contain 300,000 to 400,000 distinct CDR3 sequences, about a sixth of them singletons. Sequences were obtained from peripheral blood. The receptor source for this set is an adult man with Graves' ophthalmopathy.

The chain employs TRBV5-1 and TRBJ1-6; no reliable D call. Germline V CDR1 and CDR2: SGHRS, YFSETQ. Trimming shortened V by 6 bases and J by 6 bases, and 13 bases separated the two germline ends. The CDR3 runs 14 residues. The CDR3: CASTSADFNSPLHF. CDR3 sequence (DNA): TGCGCCAGCACCTCCGCCGATTTTAATTCACCCCTCCACTTT.

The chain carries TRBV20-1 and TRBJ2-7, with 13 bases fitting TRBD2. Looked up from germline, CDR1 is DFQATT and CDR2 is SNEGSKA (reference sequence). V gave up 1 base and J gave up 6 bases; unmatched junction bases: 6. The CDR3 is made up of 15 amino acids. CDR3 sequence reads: CSARGTSGSILEQYF. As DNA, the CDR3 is TGCAGTGCTAGAGGGACTAGCGGGAGCATCCTCGAGCAGTACTTC.

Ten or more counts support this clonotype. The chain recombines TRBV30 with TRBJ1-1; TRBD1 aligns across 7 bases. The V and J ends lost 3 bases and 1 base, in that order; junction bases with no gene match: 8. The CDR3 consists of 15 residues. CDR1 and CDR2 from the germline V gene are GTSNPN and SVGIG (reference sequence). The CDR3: CAWSTGQAANTEAFF. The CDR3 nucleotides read TGTGCCTGGAGCACTGGACAGGCTGCGAACACTGAAGCTTTCTTT.

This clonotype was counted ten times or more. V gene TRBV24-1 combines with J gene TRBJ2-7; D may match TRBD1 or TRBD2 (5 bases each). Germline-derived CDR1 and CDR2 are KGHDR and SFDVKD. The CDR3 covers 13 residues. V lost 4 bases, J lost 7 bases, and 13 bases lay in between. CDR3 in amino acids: CATSDPGLGEQYF. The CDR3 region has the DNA TGTGCCACCAGTGACCCGGGGCTAGGTGAGCAGTACTTC.

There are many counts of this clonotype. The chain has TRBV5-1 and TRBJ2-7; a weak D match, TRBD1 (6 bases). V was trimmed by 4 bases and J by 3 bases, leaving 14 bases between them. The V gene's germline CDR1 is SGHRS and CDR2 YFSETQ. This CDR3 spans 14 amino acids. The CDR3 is CASSLRGQFYEQYF. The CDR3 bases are TGCGCCAGCAGCCTACGGGGACAATTCTACGAGCAGTACTTC.

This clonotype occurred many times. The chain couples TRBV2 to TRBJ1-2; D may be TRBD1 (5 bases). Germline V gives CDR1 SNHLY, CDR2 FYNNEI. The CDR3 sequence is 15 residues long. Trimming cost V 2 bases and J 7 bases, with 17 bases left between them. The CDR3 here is CASSESGQGSFGYTF. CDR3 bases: TGTGCCAGCAGTGAATCAGGGCAGGGAAGTTTTGGCTACACCTTC.

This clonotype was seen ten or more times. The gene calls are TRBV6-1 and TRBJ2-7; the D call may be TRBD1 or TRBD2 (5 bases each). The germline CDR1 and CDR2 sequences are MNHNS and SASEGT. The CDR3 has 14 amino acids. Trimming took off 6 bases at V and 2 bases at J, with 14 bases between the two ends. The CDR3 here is CASRSPRGPYEQYF. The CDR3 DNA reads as TGTGCCAGCAGAAGCCCGAGGGGACCCTACGAGCAGTACTTC.

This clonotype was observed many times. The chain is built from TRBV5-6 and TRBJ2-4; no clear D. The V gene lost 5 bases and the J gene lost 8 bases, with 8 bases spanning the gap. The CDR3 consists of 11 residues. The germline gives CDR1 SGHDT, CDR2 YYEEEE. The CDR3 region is CASSSRDIQYF. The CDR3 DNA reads TGTGCCAGCAGTTCGCGAGACATTCAGTACTTC.